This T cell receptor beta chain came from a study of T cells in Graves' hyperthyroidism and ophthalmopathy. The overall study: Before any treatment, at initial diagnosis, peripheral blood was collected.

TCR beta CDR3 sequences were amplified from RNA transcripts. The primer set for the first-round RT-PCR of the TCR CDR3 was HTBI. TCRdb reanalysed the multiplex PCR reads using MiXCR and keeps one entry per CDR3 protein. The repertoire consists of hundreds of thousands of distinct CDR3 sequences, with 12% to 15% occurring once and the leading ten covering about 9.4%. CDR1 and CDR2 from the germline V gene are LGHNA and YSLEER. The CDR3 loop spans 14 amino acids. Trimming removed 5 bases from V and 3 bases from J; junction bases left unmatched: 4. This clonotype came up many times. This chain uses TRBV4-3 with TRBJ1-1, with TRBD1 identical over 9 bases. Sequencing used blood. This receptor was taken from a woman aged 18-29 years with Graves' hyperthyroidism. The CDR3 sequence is CASSLQGADTEAFF. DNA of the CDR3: TGCGCCAGCAGCTTACAGGGGGCCGACACTGAAGCTTTCTTT.